This TCR beta chain was captured by sequencing in a study of PD-1 blockade in classical Hodgkin lymphoma. V lost 5 bases and J 0 bases, leaving 18 bases between the germline ends. The CDR3 is 17 residues long. Germline CDR1 and CDR2: SGHVS and FQNEAQ. The protocol was immunoSEQ multiplex PCR, while the TCRdb copy is restricted to in-frame clones and leaves out a portion. The sample includes 15,000 to 20,000 clones, roughly 80% of them seen just once. The sample holds a few counts of this clone. Exposure to brentuximab vedotin varied, and each patient had relapsed following autologous stem cell transplantation.

The sequence derives from a human donor with classical Hodgkin lymphoma. The rearrangement uses TRBV7-8 and TRBJ2-3; a weak D match, TRBD2 (6 bases). This material consisted of peripheral blood mononuclear cells (PBMCs), taken at baseline. This chain's CDR3 is CASSPSRVAASTDTQYF. CDR3 DNA: TGTGCCAGCAGCCCCTCGCGTGTAGCGGCTAGCACAGATACGCAGTATTTT.